One sample yielded the 18 T cell receptor beta chains listed below, sequenced in a study of blood T cell repertoires in COVID-19. Libraries were prepared by immunoSEQ multiplex PCR; TCRdb keeps only in-frame clonotypes and omits some of them. This table holds under 300,000 clones, about 86% found once. Sequenced sample: peripheral blood. The receptors stem from a man aged 18 to 29 with active or convalescent COVID-19.

The rearrangement uses TRBV20-1 and TRBJ2-7; 9 bases are shared with TRBD1. The CDR3 spans 14 residues. V trimming: 3 bases; J trimming: 2 bases; junction bases outside the gene matches: 5. Germline CDR1 DFQATT, CDR2 SNEGSKA (reference sequence). CDR3 DNA sequence: TGCAGTGCTAGTTCGGGACAGGGACCCTACGAGCAGTACTTC. This gives the protein CSASSGQGPYEQYF.

The V gene is TRBV7-2, the J gene TRBJ2-3, with D unclear. CDR1 is SGHTA and CDR2 is FQGNSA in the germline V gene. Trimming removed 6 bases at V and 2 bases at J, with 9 bases between. The CDR3 runs 13 residues. The CDR3 DNA sequence: TGTGCCAGCAGTGTGAGAGACACAGATACGCAGTATTTT. This translates into CASSVRDTDTQYF.

The V call is TRBV9, the J call TRBJ2-2, with 9 nucleotides matching TRBD1. The V segment lost 1 base and the J segment 2 bases; nucleotides outside the gene matches: 3. CDR1 is SGDLS and CDR2 is YYNGEE in the germline V gene. The CDR3 runs 16 residues. CDR3 protein: CASSVMGQGNTGELFF. CDR3 DNA sequence: TGTGCCAGCAGCGTAATGGGACAGGGAAACACCGGGGAGCTGTTTTTT.

The V and J genes are TRBV19 and TRBJ1-3; D perhaps matches TRBD1 (5 bases). CDR1 and CDR2 from the germline V gene are LNHDA and SQIVND (reference sequence). The CDR3 runs 14 residues. The V gene lost 4 bases and the J gene lost 2 bases, with 9 bases spanning the gap. The CDR3 sequence is CASSSGAAGNTIYF. CDR3 in DNA: TGTGCCAGTAGTAGTGGGGCAGCTGGAAACACCATATATTTT.

This chain uses TRBV10-3 with TRBJ2-7, with 10 bases fitting TRBD1. The V and J ends lost 11 bases and 6 bases, in that order; junction bases with no gene match: 7. Germline-derived CDR1 and CDR2 are ENHRY and SYGVKD. The CDR3 totals 12 residues. The CDR3 sequence: CAAGTGVIEQYF. In DNA form, the CDR3 reads TGTGCCGCCGGGACAGGGGTTATCGAGCAGTACTTC.

The table lists this clone with a count of one. The chain recombines TRBV12-5 with TRBJ2-5, with D tentatively TRBD2 (6 bases). V lost 6 bases, J lost 2 bases, and 19 bases lay in between. Germline V gene data show CDR1 as LGHNT and CDR2 as FRNRAP. This CDR3 has 16 residues. DNA for the CDR3: TGTGCTAGTGGGGGGGGTAGACAGATGACTCAAGAGACCCAGTACTTC. The encoded protein is CASGGGRQMTQETQYF.

This clone was seen at least ten times. The chain uses TRBV30 and TRBJ1-1, with 7 bases that match TRBD1. Per germline, CDR1 GTSNPN and CDR2 SVGIG (reference sequence). This CDR3 is built from 10 residues. Trimming cost V 5 bases and J 11 bases; bases outside gene matches: 5. DNA of the CDR3: TGTGCCTGGGCACAGGGGAGGGCTTTCTTT. This codes for CAWAQGRAFF.

The chain links TRBV9 to TRBJ2-3; 11 positions match TRBD2. Germline assignment: CDR1 SGDLS and CDR2 YYNGEE. This CDR3 region has 16 residues. The ends lost 2 bases at V and 2 bases at J; junction bases unmatched: 4. The CDR3 DNA follows: TGTGCCAGCAGCGTTAGCGGGGGGGCGTACACAGATACGCAGTATTTT. It codes for CASSVSGGAYTDTQYF. The complete variable domain, with remaining parts taken from reference TRBV9 and TRBJ2-3, reads DSGVTQTPKHLITATGQRVTLRCSPRSGDLSVYWYQQSLDQGLQFLIQYYNGEERAKGNILERFSAQQFPDLHSELNLSSLELGDSALYFCASSVSGGAYTDTQYFGPGTRLTVL.

The chain couples TRBV29-1 to TRBJ2-3; the D gene is possibly TRBD1 (6 bases). This CDR3 has 14 residues. The germline V gene encodes CDR1 SQVTM and CDR2 ANQGSEA. The germline V and J ends were trimmed by 6 bases and 0 bases, with 13 bases remaining between them. CDR3 bases: TGCAGCGTCAGGGCAGGGGACAGCACAGATACGCAGTATTTT. Protein: CSVRAGDSTDTQYF.

The chain combines TRBV12-5 with TRBJ2-5; 7 positions agree with TRBD2. J gave up 2 bases and V 6 bases, and 3 bases lay outside the gene matches. Looked up from germline, CDR1 is LGHNT and CDR2 is FRNRAP. CDR3 size: 13 residues. CDR3 DNA: TGTGCTAGTGGGGCGGGGGAGCAAGAGACCCAGTACTTC. Residues: CASGAGEQETQYF.

In its sample, this clone was seen once. This chain uses TRBV5-4 with TRBJ2-2, with D maybe TRBD1 (6 bases). The germline V gene has CDR1 SGHNT and CDR2 YYREEE (reference sequence). The CDR3 sequence is 15 residues long. The V and J ends lost 4 bases and 1 base respectively, with 11 bases between them. The CDR3 region has the DNA TGTGCCAGCAGCACGAGGACAGTGAACACCGGGGAGCTGTTTTTT. It codes for CASSTRTVNTGELFF.

This clone was detected only a few times. V is TRBV19 and J is TRBJ2-2, with D maybe TRBD1 (6 bases). V dropped 4 bases and J dropped 3 bases, with 6 bases sitting between them. This CDR3 is built from 13 residues. The germline gives CDR1 LNHDA, CDR2 SQIVND (reference sequence). DNA of the CDR3: TGTGCCAGTAGTAGACAGGACACCGGGGAGCTGTTTTTT. Translating gives CASSRQDTGELFF.

The V and J genes are TRBV5-1 and TRBJ2-3, with 7 bases aligning to TRBD1. The V and J ends lost 2 bases and 2 bases, in that order; junction bases with no gene match: 8. The germline CDR1 and CDR2 sequences are SGHRS and YFSETQ. The CDR3 contains 16 residues. CDR3 sequence (DNA): TGCGCCAGCAGCTTATTGAGGGGGCGCGACACAGATACGCAGTATTTT. Translated, it gives CASSLLRGRDTDTQYF.

The V call is TRBV27, the J call TRBJ2-2; the match to TRBD2 covers 8 bases. This CDR3 comprises 15 residues. CDR1 and CDR2 from the germline V gene are MNHEY and SMNVEV (reference sequence). V lost 7 bases, J lost 5 bases, and 9 bases stayed unmatched. Here the CDR3 reads CASTYMASGTGELFF. CDR3 bases: TGTGCCAGCACCTATATGGCTAGCGGGACCGGGGAGCTGTTTTTT.

The chain recombines TRBV5-6 with TRBJ2-1, with unresolved D. V was cut by 1 base and J by 9 bases, with 8 bases left in between. The CDR3 is 12 residues long. Germline CDR1 and CDR2: SGHDT and YYEEEE. In nucleotides, the CDR3 is TGTGCCAGCAGCTTGTTTCTCTTTGAGCAGTTCTTC. This translates into CASSLFLFEQFF.

This clone has only one observation. The chain carries TRBV19 and TRBJ1-5; D gene ambiguous. CDR3 length: 14 amino acids. The germline gives CDR1 LNHDA, CDR2 SQIVND (reference sequence). Trimming shortened V by 0 bases and J by 5 bases, and 8 bases separated the two germline ends. Written as DNA, the CDR3 is TGTGCCAGTAGTATAGAACCCGGGGATCAGCCCCAGCATTTT. Its translation is CASSIEPGDQPQHF.

CDR3 DNA sequence: TGTGCCTGGAGTACGACTTCCGAGACCCAGTACTTC. Translation gives CAWSTTSETQYF. This chain links TRBV30 with TRBJ2-5; no reliable D call. The V gene lost 2 bases and the J gene lost 5 bases, with 9 bases spanning the gap. This CDR3 region has 12 residues. CDR1 is GTSNPN, CDR2 SVGIG, per germline (reference sequence).

CDR3 amino acids: CASSVGVSTEAFF. The CDR3 DNA follows: TGTGCCAGCAGTGTCGGGGTTAGCACTGAAGCTTTCTTT. The genes are TRBV12-3 or TRBV12-4 and TRBJ1-1; D gene unclear. V dropped 5 bases and J dropped 4 bases, with 11 bases sitting between them. There are 13 residues in the CDR3.